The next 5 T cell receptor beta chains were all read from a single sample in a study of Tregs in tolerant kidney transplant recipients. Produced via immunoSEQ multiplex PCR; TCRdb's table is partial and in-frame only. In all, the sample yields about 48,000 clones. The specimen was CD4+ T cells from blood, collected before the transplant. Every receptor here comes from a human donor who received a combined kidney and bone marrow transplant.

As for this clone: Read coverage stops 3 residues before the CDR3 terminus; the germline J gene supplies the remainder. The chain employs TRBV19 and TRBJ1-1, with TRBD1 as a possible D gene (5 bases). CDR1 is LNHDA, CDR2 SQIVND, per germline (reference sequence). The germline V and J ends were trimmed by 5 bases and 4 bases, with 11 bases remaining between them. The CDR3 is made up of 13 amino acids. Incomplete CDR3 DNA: TGTGCCAGTAGTCTTGGTAGGGGCACTGAA. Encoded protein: CASSLGRGTE. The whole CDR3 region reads CASSLGRGTEAFF.

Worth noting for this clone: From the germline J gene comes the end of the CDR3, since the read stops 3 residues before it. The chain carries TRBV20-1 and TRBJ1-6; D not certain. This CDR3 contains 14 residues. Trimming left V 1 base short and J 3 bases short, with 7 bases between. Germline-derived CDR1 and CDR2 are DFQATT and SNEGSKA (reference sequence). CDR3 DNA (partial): TGCAGTGCTAGAGGTCCAGGCTATAATTCACCC. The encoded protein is CSARGPGYNSP. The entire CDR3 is CSARGPGYNSPLHF.

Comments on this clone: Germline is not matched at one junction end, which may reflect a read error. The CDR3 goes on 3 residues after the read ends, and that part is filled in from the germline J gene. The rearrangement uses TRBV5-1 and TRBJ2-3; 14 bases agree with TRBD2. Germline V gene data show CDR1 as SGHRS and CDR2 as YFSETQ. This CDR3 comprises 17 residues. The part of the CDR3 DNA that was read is TGTGCCAGCAGCTTGGGACTAGCGGGAGTATTGACAGATACG. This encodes CASSLGLAGVLTDT. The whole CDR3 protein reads CASSLGLAGVLTDTQYF. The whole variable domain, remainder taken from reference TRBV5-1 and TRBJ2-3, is KAGVTQTPRYLIKTRGQQVTLSCSPISGHRSVSWYQQTPGQGLQFLFEYFSETQRNKGNFPGRFSGRQFSNSRSEMNVSTLELGDSALYLCASSLGLAGVLTDTQYFGPGTRLTVL.

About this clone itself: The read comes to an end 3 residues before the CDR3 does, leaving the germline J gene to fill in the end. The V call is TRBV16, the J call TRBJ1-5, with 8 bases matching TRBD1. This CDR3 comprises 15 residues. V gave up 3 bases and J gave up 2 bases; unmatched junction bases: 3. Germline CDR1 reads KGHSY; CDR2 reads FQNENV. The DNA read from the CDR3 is TGTGCCAGCAGCCACCCGACAGGGGGCAATCAGCCC. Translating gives CASSHPTGGNQP. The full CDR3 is CASSHPTGGNQPQHF.

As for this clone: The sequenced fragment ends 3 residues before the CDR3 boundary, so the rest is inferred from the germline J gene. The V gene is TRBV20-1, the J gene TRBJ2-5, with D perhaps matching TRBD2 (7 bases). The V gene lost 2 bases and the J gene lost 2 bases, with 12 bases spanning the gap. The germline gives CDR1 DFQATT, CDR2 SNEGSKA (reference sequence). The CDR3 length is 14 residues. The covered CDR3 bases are TGCAGTGCTAGAATGGGGGGGCTTCAAGAGACC. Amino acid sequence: CSARMGGLQET. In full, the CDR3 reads CSARMGGLQETQYF.